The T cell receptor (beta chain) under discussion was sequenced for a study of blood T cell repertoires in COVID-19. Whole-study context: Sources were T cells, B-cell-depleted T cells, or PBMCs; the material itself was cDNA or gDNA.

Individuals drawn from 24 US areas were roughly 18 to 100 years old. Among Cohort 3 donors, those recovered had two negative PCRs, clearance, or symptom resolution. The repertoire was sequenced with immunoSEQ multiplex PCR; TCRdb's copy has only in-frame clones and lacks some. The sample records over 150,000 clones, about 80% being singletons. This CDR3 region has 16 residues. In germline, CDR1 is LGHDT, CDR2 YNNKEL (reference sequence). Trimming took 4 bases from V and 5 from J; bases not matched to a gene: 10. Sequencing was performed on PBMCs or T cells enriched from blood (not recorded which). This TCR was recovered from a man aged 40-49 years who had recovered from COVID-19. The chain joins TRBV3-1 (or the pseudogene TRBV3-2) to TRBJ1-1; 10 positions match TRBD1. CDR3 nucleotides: TGTGCCAGCAGCCCCCGGGACAGGGGAGGATGGACTGAAGCTTTCTTT. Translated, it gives CASSPRDRGGWTEAFF.